The 27 T cell receptor beta chains listed next were all sequenced from one sample in a study of glioma-infiltrating T cells after dendritic cell vaccination. Documented time point: after dendritic cell vaccination, including at tumor progression/relapse. Assay: immunoSEQ multiplex PCR; the TCRdb copy retains only in-frame clones and omits some. This table holds about 76,000 clones, around 86% found once. The specimen comprised blood, sampled after dendritic cell vaccination. These TCRs come from a human donor with glioblastoma.

The rearrangement joins TRBV29-1 to TRBJ2-2; unclear D gene. V dropped 4 bases and J dropped 3 bases, with 6 bases sitting between them. The CDR3 totals 12 residues. Germline CDR1 is SQVTM and CDR2 is ANQGSEA. DNA of the CDR3: TGCAGCGTTGTTGAGGACACCGGGGAGCTGTTTTTT. Its protein product is CSVVEDTGELFF.

The CDR3 DNA sequence: TGTGCCATCAGTGAGGACAGGATGACGACAGATACGCAGTATTTT. This translates into CAISEDRMTTDTQYF. The J gene is TRBJ2-3, the V gene TRBV10-3; weak D call: TRBD1 (6 bases). The CDR3 totals 15 residues. CDR1 is ENHRY and CDR2 is SYGVKD in the germline V gene. V was shortened by 2 bases and J by 3 bases, with 12 bases between the two germline ends.

In this sample, this clone turned up a few times. The genes are TRBV16 and TRBJ1-4; 7 nucleotides align to TRBD1. J gave up 7 bases and V 4 bases, and 6 bases lay outside the gene matches. This CDR3 region has 14 residues. Germline V CDR1 and CDR2: KGHSY, FQNENV. The CDR3 DNA reads TGTGCCAGCAGCCCTGAGGGACAGAGTGAAAAACTGTTTTTT. The encoded protein is CASSPEGQSEKLFF.

DNA for the CDR3: TGTGCCAGCAGCTTTGGACTAGCGACCTCCTACGAGCAGTACTTC. Its protein is CASSFGLATSYEQYF. The chain joins TRBV7-6 to TRBJ2-7; TRBD2 agrees at 9 bases. Germline CDR1 is SGHVS and CDR2 is FNYEAQ. J was trimmed by 0 bases and V by 3 bases; bases with no gene match: 3. The length of the CDR3 is 15 residues. The complete variable domain, with remaining parts taken from reference TRBV7-6 and TRBJ2-7, reads GAGVSQSPRYKVTKRGQDVALRCDPISGHVSLYWYRQALGQGPEFLTYFNYEAQQDKSGLPNDRFSAERPEGSISTLTIQRTEQRDSAMYRCASSFGLATSYEQYFGPGTRLTVT.

This clone was seen at least ten times. This sequence joins TRBV6-4 and TRBJ2-3, with a weak D call TRBD2 (6 bases). The CDR3 sequence is 14 residues long. Per germline, CDR1 MRHNA and CDR2 SNTAGT. V was shortened by 5 bases and J by 5 bases, with 14 bases between the two germline ends. This chain's CDR3 is CASSPGVDLDTQYF. The CDR3 nucleotides read TGTGCCAGCAGTCCGGGAGTGGATTTAGATACGCAGTATTTT.

The rearrangement uses TRBV5-4 and TRBJ2-5; D might be TRBD2 (5 bases). The germline V gene has CDR1 SGHNT and CDR2 YYREEE (reference sequence). The CDR3 is 14 residues long. The V gene lost 3 bases and the J gene lost 2 bases, with 11 bases spanning the gap. CDR3 DNA: TGTGCCAGCAGCTCCGGGAATAATCAAGAGACCCAGTACTTC. This translates into CASSSGNNQETQYF.

The chain couples TRBV15 to TRBJ1-4; tentatively, D is TRBD1 (5 bases). Germline CDR1 reads LNHNV; CDR2 reads YYDKDF (reference sequence). The CDR3 sequence is 15 residues long. With 2 bases removed from V and 3 bases from J, the gap between germline ends came to 10 bases. The DNA of the CDR3 is TGTGCCACCAGCAGACCAGGACAAGCTAATGAAAAACTGTTTTTT. It is translated as CATSRPGQANEKLFF.

The chain links TRBV4-1 to TRBJ2-7; TRBD1 agrees at 8 bases. This CDR3 spans 15 amino acids. V shed 4 bases and J 4 bases; nucleotides not matched to a gene: 9. Germline lookup yields CDR1 MGHRA and CDR2 YSYEKL. The DNA of the CDR3 is TGCGCCAGCAGCCCTGGACAGGGAGGTGTGTACGAGCAGTACTTC. It codes for CASSPGQGGVYEQYF.

The V call is TRBV5-1, the J call TRBJ2-7; perhaps TRBD2 as D (6 bases). This CDR3 has 15 residues. Trimming stripped 3 bases from V and 2 bases from J, with 15 bases between. Germline V CDR1 and CDR2: SGHRS, YFSETQ. The CDR3 loop is CASSSRVAAPYEQYF. As DNA, the CDR3 is TGCGCCAGCAGCTCCCGGGTAGCGGCCCCCTACGAGCAGTACTTC.

The chain employs TRBV5-1 and TRBJ2-3, with D perhaps TRBD2 (5 bases). CDR3 length: 14 amino acids. V was trimmed by 4 bases and J by 2 bases, leaving 11 bases between them. Per germline, CDR1 SGHRS and CDR2 YFSETQ. Here the CDR3 reads CASSAPGFTDTQYF. For the CDR3, the DNA is TGCGCCAGCAGCGCGCCGGGGTTCACAGATACGCAGTATTTT.

This clone was counted between two and nine times. This rearrangement joins TRBV7-9 to TRBJ1-5; 7 bases are shared with TRBD1. The CDR3 covers 15 residues. Germline V lookup: CDR1 SEHNR, CDR2 FQNEAQ (reference sequence). V was pared by 5 bases and J by 7 bases, with 11 bases of the junction left unmatched. The CDR3 sequence: CASSSTVGTDQPQHF. The CDR3 DNA is TGTGCCAGCAGCAGTACCGTGGGGACAGACCAGCCCCAGCATTTT.

The sample holds one count of this clone. V gene TRBV18 combines with J gene TRBJ1-5, with a possible D match to TRBD1 (5 bases). V was shortened by 2 bases and J by 3 bases, with 11 bases between the two germline ends. Germline lookup yields CDR1 KGHSH and CDR2 LQKENI. The CDR3 sequence is 15 residues long. DNA of the CDR3: TGTGCCAGCTCACCAATGTCAGGGAACAATCAGCCCCAGCATTTT. This gives the protein CASSPMSGNNQPQHF.

CDR3 amino acids: CASSAQSGLAANEQFF. CDR3 DNA: TGTGCCAGCAGCGCCCAGTCGGGACTAGCGGCCAATGAGCAGTTCTTC. The chain couples TRBV7-9 to TRBJ2-1; TRBD2 matches at 11 bases. Germline trimming cut 5 bases from V and 6 bases from J; bases unmatched to any gene: 9. The CDR3 totals 16 residues. CDR1 SEHNR and CDR2 FQNEAQ come from the germline V gene (reference sequence).

V usage is TRBV10-1 and J usage is TRBJ1-1; TRBD1 is a possible D gene (5 bases). This CDR3 spans 15 amino acids. V was shortened by 0 bases and J by 6 bases, with 14 bases between the two germline ends. Per the germline V gene, CDR1 is WNHNN and CDR2 is SYGVQD (reference sequence). The CDR3 here is CASSESPGDWAEAFF. As DNA, the CDR3 is TGCGCCAGCAGTGAGTCGCCGGGGGACTGGGCTGAAGCTTTCTTT.

The rearrangement joins TRBV5-1 to TRBJ1-2, with D unresolved. The CDR3 is 11 amino acids. Per the germline V gene, CDR1 is SGHRS and CDR2 is YFSETQ. The V gene lost 5 bases and the J gene lost 8 bases, with 10 bases spanning the gap. CDR3 sequence reads: CASRAEGGYTF. The CDR3 DNA follows: TGCGCCAGCAGGGCTGAGGGAGGCTACACCTTC.

This sequence joins TRBV11-2 and TRBJ2-3, with D maybe TRBD2 (6 bases). This CDR3 spans 14 amino acids. The germline CDR1 and CDR2 sequences are SGHAT and FQNNGV. Between the trimmed V and J ends, which lost 5 bases and 6 bases, there was a span of 15 bases. CDR3 loop: CASSTPSVPDTQYF. In DNA, the CDR3 is TGTGCCAGCAGCACCCCTAGCGTACCTGATACGCAGTATTTT.

This clone was picked up one time. The rearrangement links TRBV7-2 to TRBJ2-7, with TRBD2 matching over 10 bases. The trim removed 5 bases at V and 2 bases at J, leaving 9 bases unmatched. The CDR3 length is 16 residues. From germline, CDR1 is SGHTA and CDR2 FQGNSA. CDR3 DNA: TGTGCCAGCAGCGCCAAATCAGCGGGAGGGCCCTACGAGCAGTACTTC. This translates into CASSAKSAGGPYEQYF.

V and J are TRBV18 and TRBJ1-1; D is uncertain. V lost 2 bases, J lost 7 bases, and 11 bases lay in between. The CDR3 has 13 residues. Germline CDR1 is KGHSH and CDR2 is LQKENI. The CDR3 here is CASSPGPTREAFF. DNA of the CDR3: TGTGCCAGCTCACCAGGGCCGACACGTGAAGCTTTCTTT.

The chain employs TRBV18 and TRBJ2-6; 7 nucleotides line up with TRBD1. The CDR3 spans 16 residues. V gave up 5 bases and J gave up 2 bases; unmatched junction bases: 6. The germline gives CDR1 KGHSH, CDR2 LQKENI. The CDR3 DNA reads TGTGCCAGCTCATCGTCGCAGGGGGCTGGGGCCAACGTCCTGACTTTC. As protein: CASSSSQGAGANVLTF.

J is TRBJ2-1 and V is TRBV5-1, with D possibly matching TRBD1 (6 bases). This CDR3 contains 13 residues. V dropped 4 bases and J dropped 6 bases, with 11 bases sitting between them. Germline CDR1 is SGHRS and CDR2 is YFSETQ. This chain's CDR3 is CASSPRGGNEQFF. For the CDR3, the DNA is TGCGCCAGCAGCCCCCGAGGGGGCAATGAGCAGTTCTTC.

J is TRBJ2-7 and V is TRBV5-1; D is possibly TRBD1 (6 bases). The V and J ends lost 7 bases and 0 bases respectively, with 8 bases between them. There are 12 residues in the CDR3. The germline V gene has CDR1 SGHRS and CDR2 YFSETQ. The CDR3 spells CASQGSSYEQYF. In nucleotides, the CDR3 is TGCGCCAGCCAGGGGAGCTCCTACGAGCAGTACTTC.

The chain uses TRBV7-2 and TRBJ2-3; D remains unclear. Trimming removed 1 base at V and 6 bases at J, with 8 bases between. From germline, CDR1 is SGHTA and CDR2 FQGNSA. This CDR3 comprises 13 residues. The CDR3 DNA reads as TGTGCCAGCAGCTTAGGGCGAGCGGATACGCAGTATTTT. The encoded protein is CASSLGRADTQYF.

This chain links TRBV14 with TRBJ2-7, with D possibly TRBD1 on 6 matching bases. V shed 1 base and J shed 9 bases, with 19 bases lying between them. CDR3 length: 15 residues. CDR1 and CDR2 from the germline V gene are SGHDN and FVKESK. CDR3 DNA: TGTGCCAGCAGCCAAGTGCGGACAGAAGCTGGGGCGCAGTACTTC. Protein: CASSQVRTEAGAQYF.

V and J are TRBV6-4 and TRBJ2-7; 13 bases match TRBD2. Germline V lookup: CDR1 MRHNA, CDR2 SNTAGT. CDR3 size: 17 residues. Trimming took 7 bases from V and 7 from J; bases not matched to a gene: 16. Written as DNA, the CDR3 is TGTGCCAGCACGGGGACTAGCGGGACCCCGGGTCAGGAGGAGCAGTACTTC. Protein: CASTGTSGTPGQEEQYF.

V usage is TRBV6-5 and J usage is TRBJ2-7; D perhaps matches TRBD1 (6 bases). CDR3 size: 11 residues. Germline CDR1 MNHEY, CDR2 SVGAGI. The CDR3 spells CASSYRQGGGV. For the CDR3, the DNA is TGTGCCAGCAGTTACCGGCAAGGGGGTGGTGTC.

The rearrangement links TRBV6-1 to TRBJ2-2; TRBD2 might be the D (5 bases). CDR3 length: 15 amino acids. Per germline, CDR1 MNHNS and CDR2 SASEGT. V was cut by 4 bases and J by 3 bases, with 12 bases left in between. CDR3 nucleotides: TGTGCCAGCAGTGTCGGGGAACGTGACACCGGGGAGCTGTTTTTT. This gives the protein CASSVGERDTGELFF.

The rearrangement joins TRBV5-1 to TRBJ2-3; TRBD2 aligns across 7 bases. Germline-derived CDR1 and CDR2 are SGHRS and YFSETQ. There are 15 residues in the CDR3. The trim removed 0 bases at V and 3 bases at J, leaving 4 bases unmatched. The CDR3 is CASSLVSGETDTQYF. CDR3 DNA sequence: TGCGCCAGCAGCTTGGTGAGCGGGGAGACAGATACGCAGTATTTT.